Following are 19 T cell receptor beta chains from one sample sequenced in a study of early T cells in non-severe SARS-CoV-2 infection listed by TCRdb under 2021. Library prep was done by 5' RACE. The sequencer listed for this sample is NextSeq 500. The public reads were run again by TCRdb, first through fastp at Q25 and then through MiXCR, and only productive beta chains were kept. Every CDR3 protein is listed once, alongside the most common genes and DNA of its rows. The sample yields about 77,000 distinct CDR3 sequences; roughly 9.6% were counted once. The ten top clones hold roughly 5% of the sample. The sequenced sample was whole blood. These TCRs come from an adult who was a healthcare worker with PCR-confirmed SARS-CoV-2 infection or an uninfected control (not recorded which).

This clonotype was counted many times. The V gene is TRBV9, the J gene TRBJ2-1; possibly TRBD2 for D (6 bases). Germline V gene sequence: CDR1 SGDLS, CDR2 YYNGEE. The CDR3 is 17 amino acids. With 4 bases removed from V and 0 bases from J, the gap between germline ends came to 17 bases. DNA for the CDR3: TGTGCCAGCAGCCCCCACGGCGTAGCGGTCTCCTACAATGAGCAGTTCTTC. Amino acids: CASSPHGVAVSYNEQFF.

This clonotype was detected ten times or more. CDR3 loop: CASSGGGAPRYNEQFF. DNA of the CDR3: TGTGCCAGCTCCGGGGGAGGTGCCCCCCGCTACAATGAGCAGTTCTTC. V is TRBV28 and J is TRBJ2-1; D possibly corresponds to TRBD2 (6 bases). The germline V and J ends were trimmed by 8 bases and 3 bases, with 20 bases remaining between them. The V gene's germline CDR1 is MDHEN and CDR2 SYDVKM. The CDR3 runs 16 residues.

The rearrangement links TRBV5-1 to TRBJ2-1; 14 bases agree with TRBD2. The CDR3 is 15 amino acids. Trimming removed 5 bases from V and 5 bases from J; junction bases left unmatched: 3. Germline CDR1 and CDR2: SGHRS and YFSETQ. This CDR3 reads CASSLTSGRDNEQFF. The CDR3 DNA reads as TGCGCCAGCAGTTTGACTAGCGGGAGGGACAATGAGCAGTTCTTC.

The V call is TRBV2, the J call TRBJ1-2; 7 bases map to TRBD1. Germline V gene data show CDR1 as SNHLY and CDR2 as FYNNEI. Unmatched junction bases numbered 13, after V lost 9 bases and J lost 0 bases. There are 16 residues in the CDR3. The chain's CDR3 is CARSATGQDPNYGYTF. CDR3 sequence (DNA): TGTGCCAGGAGCGCTACCGGACAGGACCCTAACTATGGCTACACCTTC.

The rearrangement links TRBV5-4 to TRBJ1-3, with D possibly matching TRBD1 (5 bases). Per the germline V gene, CDR1 is SGHNT and CDR2 is YYREEE (reference sequence). The CDR3 contains 13 residues. V shed 3 bases and J shed 3 bases, with 7 bases lying between them. The CDR3 bases are TGTGCCAGCAGCTGGGACGTTGGAAACACCATATATTTT. It is translated as CASSWDVGNTIYF.

This clonotype was recorded many times. The gene calls are TRBV10-3 and TRBJ2-1; 9 bases match TRBD2. Per germline, CDR1 ENHRY and CDR2 SYGVKD. The CDR3 is 15 residues long. The ends lost 3 bases at V and 8 bases at J; junction bases unmatched: 8. This chain's CDR3 is CAISDGSGRFDEQFF. CDR3 DNA sequence: TGTGCCATCAGTGATGGAAGCGGGAGGTTCGATGAGCAGTTCTTC.

This clonotype was detected ten times or more. The chain employs TRBV5-1 and TRBJ2-1, with 10 bases lining up with TRBD2. Germline values: CDR1 SGHRS, CDR2 YFSETQ. V lost 4 bases, J lost 7 bases, and 8 bases stayed unmatched. The CDR3 totals 15 residues. CDR3: CASSPSSGSGNEQFF. As DNA, the CDR3 is TGCGCCAGCAGCCCGTCTAGCGGGAGTGGGAATGAGCAGTTCTTC.

This clonotype was recorded many times. The chain has TRBV19 and TRBJ1-2; D might be TRBD1 (5 bases). Germline lookup yields CDR1 LNHDA and CDR2 SQIVND (reference sequence). V was shortened by 5 bases and J by 8 bases, with 12 bases between the two germline ends. This CDR3 has 12 residues. As DNA, the CDR3 is TGTGCCAGTAGTGCGGGACTCTACGGCTACACCTTC. Translating it yields CASSAGLYGYTF. The whole variable domain, remainder taken from reference TRBV19 and TRBJ1-2, is DGGITQSPKYLFRKEGQNVTLSCEQNLNHDAMYWYRQDPGQGLRLIYYSQIVNDFQKGDIAEGYSVSREKKESFPLTVTSAQKNPTAFYLCASSAGLYGYTFGSGTRLTVV.

This clonotype was detected a few times. The CDR3: CASSLSLVGEAFF. DNA of the CDR3: TGTGCCAGCAGTTTATCCTTGGTTGGTGAAGCTTTCTTT. The chain uses TRBV27 and TRBJ1-1; D gene unclear. Germline V lookup: CDR1 MNHEY, CDR2 SMNVEV (reference sequence). Between the trimmed V and J ends, which lost 0 bases and 7 bases, there was a span of 9 bases. This CDR3 is 13 amino acids long.

The chain combines TRBV5-1 with TRBJ1-4; D is undetermined. CDR1 is SGHRS and CDR2 is YFSETQ in the germline V gene. The CDR3 sequence is 17 residues long. The V gene lost 4 bases and the J gene lost 7 bases, with 23 bases spanning the gap. The CDR3 region is CASSPGISSESGEKLFF. In nucleotides, the CDR3 is TGCGCCAGCAGCCCCGGGATTTCCTCGGAATCGGGTGAAAAACTGTTTTTT.

This clonotype was counted many times. This chain links TRBV9 with TRBJ2-2; D is uncertain. V lost 4 bases, J lost 7 bases, and 14 bases lay in between. The CDR3 is 14 amino acids. Germline-derived CDR1 and CDR2 are SGDLS and YYNGEE. This CDR3 is CASSKQAVDGELFF. CDR3 DNA sequence: TGTGCCAGCAGCAAGCAGGCGGTGGACGGGGAGCTGTTTTTT.

This clonotype was recorded a few times. The chain is built from TRBV18 and TRBJ1-2; D possibly corresponds to TRBD1 (6 bases). The germline V and J ends were trimmed by 3 bases and 5 bases, with 19 bases remaining between them. Germline CDR1 is KGHSH and CDR2 is LQKENI. The CDR3 has 16 amino acids. CDR3 protein: CASSPLSETGPYGYTF. CDR3 in DNA: TGTGCCAGCTCACCCCTTTCGGAGACAGGTCCTTATGGCTACACCTTC.

The V and J genes are TRBV5-6 and TRBJ1-4; D unclear. V lost 2 bases and J 16 bases, leaving 12 bases between the germline ends. The CDR3 covers 11 residues. Germline assignment: CDR1 SGHDT and CDR2 YYEEEE. Here the CDR3 reads CASSFAGREFF. DNA for the CDR3: TGTGCCAGCAGCTTCGCGGGCCGAGAGTTTTTT.

In its sample, this clonotype is medium-sized. The CDR3 nucleotides are TGTGCCAGCAGTTTCCCCTCTAGCGGGGGTTCCTACGAGCAGTACTTC. It specifies CASSFPSSGGSYEQYF. V and J are TRBV28 and TRBJ2-7; TRBD2 matches at 10 bases. This CDR3 region has 16 residues. CDR1 is MDHEN, CDR2 SYDVKM, per germline. V shed 3 bases, J shed 1 base, and the junction held 6 bases outside the gene matches. The entire variable domain, with the rest obtained from reference TRBV28 and TRBJ2-7, is as follows: DVKVTQSSRYLVKRTGEKVFLECVQDMDHENMFWYRQDPGLGLRLIYFSYDVKMKEKGDIPEGYSVSREKKERFSLILESASTNQTSMYLCASSFPSSGGSYEQYFGPGTRLTVT.

This clonotype was detected only a few times. The V gene is TRBV4-2, the J gene TRBJ1-3; D gene unclear. The ends were cut back, 0 bases at V and 0 bases at J, with 9 bases in the middle. CDR1 is LGHNA, CDR2 YNFKEQ, per germline. The CDR3 consists of 16 residues. The CDR3 reads CASSQDSDNSGNTIYF. The CDR3 DNA is TGTGCCAGCAGCCAAGATTCCGACAACTCTGGAAACACCATATATTTT.

The V gene is TRBV28, the J gene TRBJ1-5; D uncertain. V lost 6 bases to trimming and J lost 2 bases, with 2 bases between them. Germline V gene sequence: CDR1 MDHEN, CDR2 SYDVKM. The CDR3 covers 11 residues. CDR3 nucleotides: TGTGCCAGCAGGGGCAATCAGCCCCAGCATTTT. Translated: CASRGNQPQHF.

This clonotype was observed at least ten times. J is TRBJ1-1 and V is TRBV29-1; D is undetermined. The V end lost 2 bases, the J end lost 2 bases, and 9 bases lay between the germline ends. The CDR3 is made up of 13 amino acids. Germline values: CDR1 SQVTM, CDR2 ANQGSEA. The CDR3 sequence: CSVETHPNTEAFF. In DNA form, the CDR3 reads TGCAGCGTTGAAACACACCCCAACACTGAAGCTTTCTTT.

The sample holds a few counts of this clonotype. The chain links TRBV5-5 to TRBJ2-5; 11 nucleotides line up with TRBD2. The germline gives CDR1 SGHKS, CDR2 YYEKEE (reference sequence). V lost 4 bases to trimming and J lost 1 base; unmatched junction nucleotides: 3. This CDR3 region has 15 residues. CDR3 coding DNA: TGTGCCAGCAGCCGACTAGCGGGGATCCAAGAGACCCAGTACTTC. Its translation: CASSRLAGIQETQYF.

This chain connects TRBV20-1 to TRBJ1-2, with TRBD1 as a possible D gene (6 bases). This CDR3 spans 19 amino acids. The germline V and J ends were trimmed by 0 bases and 5 bases, with 28 bases remaining between them. In germline, CDR1 is DFQATT, CDR2 SNEGSKA (reference sequence). CDR3 DNA sequence: TGCAGTGCTAGAGAGTCCCATCCCCCGGGGGGGCTGAAGATGTATGGCTACACCTTC. Translation: CSARESHPPGGLKMYGYTF.